One TCR beta chain is described in this entry. Its cognate antigen is unknown. Individual cDNA molecules received unique molecular identifiers during library preparation. TCRdb independently ran MiXCR on the 5' RACE reads; one entry per CDR3 protein. The data hold 54,000 or so distinct CDR3 sequences, with roughly 5.9% observed a single time. The data originate from a study of early T cells in non-severe SARS-CoV-2 infection. Study in general: Whole-blood bulk RNA, unsorted, was sequenced, and chains were unpaired. Points from the study as a whole: VDJdb-based annotation leaned toward anti-spike CD8 responses and missed private and CD4 specificities.

In germline, CDR1 is KGHSH, CDR2 LQKENI. This CDR3 is built from 15 residues. Trimming cost V 3 bases and J 5 bases, with 13 bases left between them. Sequenced sample: whole blood. The chain recombines TRBV18 with TRBJ2-2; D may be TRBD1 (6 bases). The receptor's source is an adult who was a healthcare worker with PCR-confirmed SARS-CoV-2 infection or an uninfected control (not recorded which). The CDR3 sequence: CASSPWQGHTGELFF. The CDR3 bases are TGTGCCAGCTCACCGTGGCAGGGACATACCGGGGAGCTGTTTTTT.